The 19 T cell receptor beta chains presented below share a single source sample, sequenced in a study of cytomegalovirus exposure and HLA in healthy donors. The PCR was carried out with 60 Vbeta primers and 13 Jbeta primers. The repertoire was sequenced with immunoSEQ multiplex PCR; TCRdb's copy has only in-frame clones and lacks some. The sample includes about 240,000 clones, 82% of them seen just once. Sequencing was carried out using PBMCs. The receptors stem from a woman aged 40 to 49 in good health and CMV-seropositive.

This chain connects TRBV19 to TRBJ2-5; TRBD2 aligns across 8 bases. Trimming at V came to 1 base and at J to 7 bases, leaving 11 bases not matched to a gene. CDR3 length: 16 residues. Germline loops: CDR1 LNHDA, CDR2 SQIVND (reference sequence). In nucleotides, the CDR3 is TGTGCCAGTAGTATAGGGCTAGCGGGTGGGCGATGGACCCAGTACTTC. Amino acid sequence: CASSIGLAGGRWTQYF.

The CDR3 nucleotides read TGTGCCAGCAGCGCCCATCAGGGGCCCCTGGGTTCACCCCTCCACTTT. Its translation: CASSAHQGPLGSPLHF. This chain uses TRBV9 with TRBJ1-6; a possible D gene is TRBD1 (6 bases). CDR1 and CDR2 from the germline V gene are SGDLS and YYNGEE. V was trimmed by 3 bases and J by 9 bases, leaving 19 bases between them. This CDR3 contains 16 residues. Full variable domain (remainder filled in from reference TRBV9 and TRBJ1-6): DSGVTQTPKHLITATGQRVTLRCSPRSGDLSVYWYQQSLDQGLQFLIQYYNGEERAKGNILERFSAQQFPDLHSELNLSSLELGDSALYFCASSAHQGPLGSPLHFGNGTRLTVT.

The DNA for the CDR3 is TGTGCCAGCAGCTTGACAGGGATAGAGACCCAGTACTTC. It is translated as CASSLTGIETQYF. The gene calls are TRBV5-6 and TRBJ2-5; possible D gene TRBD1, 6 bases. Germline V gene sequence: CDR1 SGHDT, CDR2 YYEEEE. The CDR3 extends over 13 amino acids. V was trimmed by 1 base and J by 4 bases, leaving 8 bases between them. Filled out from reference TRBV5-6 and TRBJ2-5, the complete variable domain reads DAGVTQSPTHLIKTRGQQVTLRCSPKSGHDTVSWYQQALGQGPQFIFQYYEEEERQRGNFPDRFSGHQFPNYSSELNVNALLLGDSALYLCASSLTGIETQYFGPGTRLLVL.

The rearrangement links TRBV7-9 to TRBJ2-5; 8 nucleotides match TRBD2. J was trimmed by 5 bases and V by 2 bases; bases with no gene match: 4. This CDR3 has 14 amino acids. Germline V gene data show CDR1 as SEHNR and CDR2 as FQNEAQ (reference sequence). This CDR3 reads CASSLTAGAETQYF. The DNA for the CDR3 is TGTGCCAGCAGCTTAACAGCGGGAGCGGAGACCCAGTACTTC.

The CDR3 protein is CASTRSQGNSLVGYNSPLHF. The CDR3 DNA reads TGTGCCAGCACCCGGAGCCAGGGAAATTCCCTGGTAGGCTATAATTCACCCCTCCACTTT. This chain joins TRBV2 and TRBJ1-6, with D possibly being TRBD1 (5 bases). Germline V gene sequence: CDR1 SNHLY, CDR2 FYNNEI. CDR3 length equals 20 residues. Trimming pared 7 bases from V and 3 bases from J, leaving 28 bases between.

The CDR3 protein is CASSPPWGGPNTDTQYF. The CDR3, as DNA: TGTGCCAGTAGCCCCCCCTGGGGGGGTCCTAACACAGATACGCAGTATTTT. This rearrangement joins TRBV19 to TRBJ2-3, with 7 bases lining up with TRBD2. Germline CDR1 reads LNHDA; CDR2 reads SQIVND (reference sequence). This CDR3 spans 17 amino acids. V gave up 6 bases and J gave up 2 bases; unmatched junction bases: 14.

This clone has just a few counts. The genes are TRBV19 and TRBJ1-1; D is perhaps TRBD1 (6 bases). This CDR3 is 16 amino acids long. Germline V CDR1 and CDR2: LNHDA, SQIVND (reference sequence). V shed 0 bases and J shed 0 bases, with 11 bases lying between them. DNA for the CDR3: TGTGCCAGTAGTATAGACCCGACAGGCCTGAACACTGAAGCTTTCTTT. Residues: CASSIDPTGLNTEAFF.

V and J are TRBV15 and TRBJ1-1; possibly TRBD1 for D (5 bases). CDR1 and CDR2 (germline): LNHNV, YYDKDF (reference sequence). This CDR3 comprises 13 residues. Trimming removed 0 bases at V and 8 bases at J, with 10 bases between. The CDR3 DNA sequence: TGTGCCACCAGCAGAGATTTCGGGGGAGAAGCTTTCTTT. Translating gives CATSRDFGGEAFF.

V gene TRBV12-5 combines with J gene TRBJ1-1, with 8 bases fitting TRBD1. This CDR3 contains 17 residues. Trimming took 5 bases from V and 3 from J; bases not matched to a gene: 14. Germline-derived CDR1 and CDR2 are LGHNT and FRNRAP. The CDR3 loop is CASGPRRSTGEDTEAFF. CDR3 sequence (DNA): TGTGCTAGTGGTCCGCGCCGGTCGACAGGGGAGGACACTGAAGCTTTCTTT.

V usage is TRBV11-3 and J usage is TRBJ2-7; D is possibly TRBD1 (5 bases). Trimming pared 6 bases from V and 3 bases from J, leaving 24 bases between. Germline CDR1 and CDR2: SGHNT and YENEEA. The CDR3 length is 17 residues. Here the CDR3 DNA reads TGTGCCAGCAGTTTCTCCTTGCTCGGCAGGGTCCACTACGAGCAGTACTTC. Its protein is CASSFSLLGRVHYEQYF. The full variable domain, its missing parts supplied by reference TRBV11-3 and TRBJ2-7, is EAGVVQSPRYKIIEKKQPVAFWCNPISGHNTLYWYLQNLGQGPELLIRYENEEAVDDSQLPKDRFSAERLKGVDSTLKIQPAELGDSAVYLCASSFSLLGRVHYEQYFGPGTRLTVT.

The chain employs TRBV4-3 and TRBJ2-7; D gene ambiguous. Looked up from germline, CDR1 is LGHNA and CDR2 is YSLEER. The V gene lost 1 base and the J gene lost 5 bases, with 12 bases spanning the gap. CDR3 length equals 14 residues. CDR3 region: CASSQGVSAHEQYF. Written as DNA, the CDR3 is TGCGCCAGCAGCCAAGGGGTGAGCGCCCACGAGCAGTACTTC.

About this clone: Relative to the germline gene, one junction end is altered; a read error may explain this. This rearrangement joins TRBV7-3 to TRBJ1-2; D uncertain. The CDR3 has 13 amino acids. The V gene's germline CDR1 is SGHTA and CDR2 FQGTGA. This CDR3 reads CASSFAGRAQFSF. The CDR3 DNA reads as TGTGCCAGCAGCTTCGCCGGTCGAGCCCAATTTAGCTTC.

The V gene is TRBV2, the J gene TRBJ2-7; D gene uncertain. Germline V CDR1 and CDR2: SNHLY, FYNNEI. The CDR3 has 13 amino acids. V was shortened by 4 bases and J by 1 base, with 8 bases between the two germline ends. CDR3 amino acids: CASSVEMSYEQYF. The CDR3 bases are TGTGCCAGCAGTGTGGAGATGTCCTACGAGCAGTACTTC.

V is TRBV4-3 and J is TRBJ1-3, with 9 positions matching TRBD1. The V segment lost 4 bases and the J segment 2 bases; nucleotides outside the gene matches: 12. The V gene's germline CDR1 is LGHNA and CDR2 YSLEER. This CDR3 is 18 amino acids long. The CDR3 loop reads CASSPYLPGQGTGNTIYF. The CDR3 DNA reads TGCGCCAGCAGCCCCTACCTACCGGGACAGGGAACTGGAAACACCATATATTTT.

The rearrangement links TRBV15 to TRBJ1-1; D is possibly TRBD1 (5 bases). Between the trimmed V and J ends, which lost 1 base and 7 bases, there was a span of 10 bases. The CDR3 length is 13 residues. Germline values: CDR1 LNHNV, CDR2 YYDKDF (reference sequence). CDR3 nucleotides: TGTGCCACCAGCAGAGGGGGGGGTGTTGAAGCTTTCTTT. Translating gives CATSRGGGVEAFF.

This chain uses TRBV9 with TRBJ2-5; weak D call: TRBD2 (6 bases). CDR1 is SGDLS and CDR2 is YYNGEE in the germline V gene. V dropped 0 bases and J dropped 5 bases, with 14 bases sitting between them. The CDR3 has 15 residues. In DNA, the CDR3 is TGTGCCAGCAGCGTAGATCCCAGGGACTGGGAGACCCAGTACTTC. As protein: CASSVDPRDWETQYF.

The chain employs TRBV27 and TRBJ2-7; tentative D call: TRBD1 (5 bases). CDR3 length equals 15 residues. The V gene's germline CDR1 is MNHEY and CDR2 SMNVEV (reference sequence). Trimming left V 3 bases short and J 6 bases short, with 18 bases between. CDR3 residues: CASSLSRGIVGEQYF. In DNA form, the CDR3 reads TGTGCCAGCAGTTTGTCTAGGGGAATTGTGGGCGAGCAGTACTTC.

The genes are TRBV5-1 and TRBJ2-5; 10 positions match TRBD2. The J call may be faulty, since TRBJ2-7 better matches the DNA end. Germline CDR1 reads SGHRS; CDR2 reads YFSETQ. CDR3 size: 14 residues. Here the CDR3 reads CASRLSGGAYEQYF. The CDR3 region has the DNA TGCGCCAGCAGGCTAAGCGGGGGGGCCTACGAGCAGTACTTC.

The chain carries TRBV7-2 and TRBJ2-2, with D perhaps TRBD1 (6 bases). The V end lost 5 bases, the J end lost 5 bases, and 21 bases lay between the germline ends. The CDR3 length is 17 residues. Germline values: CDR1 SGHTA, CDR2 FQGNSA. CDR3 sequence (DNA): TGTGCCAGCAGCCCCTCGGGTGGGGGCCCCCCAACCGGGGAGCTGTTTTTT. The encoded protein is CASSPSGGGPPTGELFF.